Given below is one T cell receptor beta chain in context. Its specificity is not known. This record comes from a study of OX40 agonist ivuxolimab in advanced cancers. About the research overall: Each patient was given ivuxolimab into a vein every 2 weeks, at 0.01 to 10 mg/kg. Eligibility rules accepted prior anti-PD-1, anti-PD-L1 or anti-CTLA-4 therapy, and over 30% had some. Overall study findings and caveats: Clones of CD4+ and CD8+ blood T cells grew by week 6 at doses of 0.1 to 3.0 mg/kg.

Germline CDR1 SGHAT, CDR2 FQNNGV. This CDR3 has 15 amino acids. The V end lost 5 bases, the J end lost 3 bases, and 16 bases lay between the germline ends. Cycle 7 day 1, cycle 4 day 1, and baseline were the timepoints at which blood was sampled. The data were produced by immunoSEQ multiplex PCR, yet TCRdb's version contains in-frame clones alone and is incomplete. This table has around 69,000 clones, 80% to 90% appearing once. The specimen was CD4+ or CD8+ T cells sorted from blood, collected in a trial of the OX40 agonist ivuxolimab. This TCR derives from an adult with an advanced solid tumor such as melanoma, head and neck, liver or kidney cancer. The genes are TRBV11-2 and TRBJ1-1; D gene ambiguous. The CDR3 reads CASSPDDRGYTEAFF. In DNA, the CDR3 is TGTGCCAGCAGCCCCGACGATAGAGGGTACACTGAAGCTTTCTTT.